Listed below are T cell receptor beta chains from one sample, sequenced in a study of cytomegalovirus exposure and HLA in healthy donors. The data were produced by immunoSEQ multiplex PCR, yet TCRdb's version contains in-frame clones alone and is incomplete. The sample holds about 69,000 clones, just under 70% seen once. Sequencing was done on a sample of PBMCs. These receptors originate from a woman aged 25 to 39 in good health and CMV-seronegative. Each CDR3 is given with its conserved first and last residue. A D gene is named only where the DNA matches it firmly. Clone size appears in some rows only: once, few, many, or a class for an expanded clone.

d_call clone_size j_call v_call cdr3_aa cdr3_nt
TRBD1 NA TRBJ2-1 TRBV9 CASSVRKQGAQNEQFF TGTGCCAGCAGCGTGCGAAAACAGGGGGCGCAGAATGAGCAGTTCTTC
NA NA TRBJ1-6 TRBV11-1 CASSPLRNSPLHF TGTGCCAGCAGCCCACTACGGAATTCACCCCTCCACTTT
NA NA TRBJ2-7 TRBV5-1 CASSLVAGEYEQYF TGCGCCAGCAGCTTGGTTGCAGGGGAGTACGAGCAGTACTTC
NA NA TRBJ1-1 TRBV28 CASSLGLQGKENEAFF TGTGCCAGCAGTTTAGGGTTGCAGGGAAAGGAAAATGAAGCTTTCTTT
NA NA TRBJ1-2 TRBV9 CASSVSPSGNVGYTF TGTGCCAGCAGCGTATCCCCGTCGGGGAACGTTGGCTACACCTTC
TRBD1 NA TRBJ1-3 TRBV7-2 CASSPGTGTFSGNTIYF TGTGCCAGCAGCCCCGGGACAGGGACCTTCTCTGGAAACACCATATATTTT
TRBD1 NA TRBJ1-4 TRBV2 CASSPGQGNEKLFF TGTGCCAGCAGTCCGGGACAGGGGAATGAAAAACTGTTTTTT
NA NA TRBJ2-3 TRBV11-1 CASSSVAESSTDTQYF TGTGCCAGCAGCAGTGTAGCCGAGTCTAGCACAGATACGCAGTATTTT
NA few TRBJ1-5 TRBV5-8 CASSTLRGPQHF TGTGCCAGCAGCACCCTAAGGGGGCCCCAGCATTTT
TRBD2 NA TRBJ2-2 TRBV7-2 CASSPERKRGGRELFF TGTGCCAGCAGCCCCGAACGAAAGCGGGGGGGCCGGGAGCTGTTTTTT
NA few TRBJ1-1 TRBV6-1 CASSEQGLNTEAFF TGTGCCAGCAGTGAACAGGGTCTGAACACTGAAGCTTTCTTT
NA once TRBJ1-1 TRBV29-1 CSVTGAIMNTEAFF TGCAGCGTTACAGGAGCGATCATGAACACTGAAGCTTTCTTT
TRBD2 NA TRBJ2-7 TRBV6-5 CASSYTGGGSYEQYF TGTGCCAGCAGTTACACTGGGGGGGGCTCCTACGAGCAGTACTTC
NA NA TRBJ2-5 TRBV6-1 CASSDTRGTQYF TGTGCCAGCAGTGATACCCGGGGGACCCAGTACTTC
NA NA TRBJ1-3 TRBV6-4 CASSGQAYSGNTIYF TGTGCCAGCAGTGGACAGGCGTACTCTGGAAACACCATATATTTT
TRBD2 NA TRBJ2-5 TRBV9 CASSVSGRVAQETQYF TGTGCCAGCAGCGTATCAGGGAGGGTAGCACAAGAGACCCAGTACTTC
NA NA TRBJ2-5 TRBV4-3 CASSQDSGYGQETQYF TGCGCCAGCAGCCAAGATTCCGGGTACGGCCAAGAGACCCAGTACTTC
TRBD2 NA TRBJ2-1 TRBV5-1 CASSPIAGGYNEQFF TGCGCCAGCAGCCCTATAGCGGGGGGCTACAATGAGCAGTTCTTC
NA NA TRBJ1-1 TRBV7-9 CASSRGAFPNTEAFF TGTGCCAGCAGTCGTGGGGCATTCCCAAACACTGAAGCTTTCTTT
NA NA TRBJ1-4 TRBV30 CAWRPGTEKLFF TGTGCCTGGCGCCCCGGGACAGAAAAACTGTTTTTT
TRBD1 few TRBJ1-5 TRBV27 CASSDRQGTSNQPQHF TGTGCCAGCAGCGATCGACAGGGGACCAGCAATCAGCCCCAGCATTTT
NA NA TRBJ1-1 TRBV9 CASSTRGTEAFF TGTGCCAGCAGCACAAGGGGTACTGAAGCTTTCTTT
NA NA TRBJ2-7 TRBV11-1 CASSPGRIVPREQYF TGTGCCAGCAGCCCCGGCAGGATCGTCCCGCGCGAGCAGTACTTC
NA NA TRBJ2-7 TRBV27 CASSLLGATYEQYF TGTGCCAGCAGTTTACTAGGGGCGACCTACGAGCAGTACTTC
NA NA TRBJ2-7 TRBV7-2 CASSRTGTTSYEQYF TGTGCCAGCAGTCGCACCGGGACAACATCCTACGAGCAGTACTTC
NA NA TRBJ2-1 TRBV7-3 CASSLRGRQFERQFF TGTGCCAGCAGCTTAAGGGGGCGCCAATTTGAACGGCAGTTCTTC
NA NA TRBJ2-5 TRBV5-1 CASRAQETQYF TGCGCCAGCAGGGCCCAAGAGACCCAGTACTTC
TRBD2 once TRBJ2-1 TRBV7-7 CASSPTSGAYNEQFF TGTGCTAGCAGCCCCACTAGCGGGGCCTACAATGAGCAGTTCTTC
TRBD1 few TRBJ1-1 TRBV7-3 CASSRGGGAFTEAFF TGTGCCAGCAGCCGAGGAGGGGGCGCGTTCACTGAAGCTTTCTTT
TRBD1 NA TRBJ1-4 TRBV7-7 CASSPDRGPDEKLFF TGTGCCAGCAGCCCCGACAGGGGGCCTGATGAAAAACTGTTTTTT
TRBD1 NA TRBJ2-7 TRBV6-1 CASSLTGRYEQYF TGTGCCAGCAGTTTGACAGGGCGGTACGAGCAGTACTTC
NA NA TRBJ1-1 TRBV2 CASILNRDTEAFF TGTGCCAGCATCCTAAACAGGGATACTGAAGCTTTCTTT
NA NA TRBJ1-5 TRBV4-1 CASSQGAQGDQPQHF TGCGCCAGCAGCCAAGGCGCACAGGGTGATCAGCCCCAGCATTTT